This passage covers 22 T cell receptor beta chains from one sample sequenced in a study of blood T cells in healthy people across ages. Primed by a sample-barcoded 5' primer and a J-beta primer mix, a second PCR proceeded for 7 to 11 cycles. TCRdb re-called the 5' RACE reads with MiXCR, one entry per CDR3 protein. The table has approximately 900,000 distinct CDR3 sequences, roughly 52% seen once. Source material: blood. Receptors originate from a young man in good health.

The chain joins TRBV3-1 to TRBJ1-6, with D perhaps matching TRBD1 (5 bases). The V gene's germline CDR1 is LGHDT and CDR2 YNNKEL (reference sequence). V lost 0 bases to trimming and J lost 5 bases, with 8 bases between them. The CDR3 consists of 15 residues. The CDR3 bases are TGTGCCAGCAGCCAAGAGGCGACAGATAATTCACCCCTCCACTTT. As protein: CASSQEATDNSPLHF.

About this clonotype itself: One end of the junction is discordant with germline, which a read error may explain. The CDR3 DNA is TGTGCCACCAGCAGATCCGACAGATTAGAGAGCCAGTACTTC. Translation gives CATSRSDRLESQYF. This chain links TRBV15 with TRBJ2-5, with D possibly TRBD1 on 5 matching bases. This CDR3 contains 14 residues. Germline loops: CDR1 LNHNV, CDR2 YYDKDF (reference sequence).

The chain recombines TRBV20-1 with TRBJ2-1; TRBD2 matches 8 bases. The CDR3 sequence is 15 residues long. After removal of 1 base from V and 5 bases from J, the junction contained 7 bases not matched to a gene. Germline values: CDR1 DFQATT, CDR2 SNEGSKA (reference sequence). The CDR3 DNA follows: TGCAGTGCTAGAGGCGGGGGGACTCTCGACAATGAGCAGTTCTTC. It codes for CSARGGGTLDNEQFF.

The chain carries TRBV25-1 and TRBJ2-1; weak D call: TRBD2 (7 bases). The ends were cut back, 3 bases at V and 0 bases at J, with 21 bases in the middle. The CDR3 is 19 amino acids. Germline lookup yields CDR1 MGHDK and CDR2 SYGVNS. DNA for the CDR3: TGTGCCAGCAGTGAGACTAGGCGGGGGCCCGAGAGCTCCTACAATGAGCAGTTCTTC. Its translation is CASSETRRGPESSYNEQFF. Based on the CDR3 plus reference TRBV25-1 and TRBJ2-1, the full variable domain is EADIYQTPRYLVIGTGKKITLECSQTMGHDKMYWYQQDPGMELHLIHYSYGVNSTEKGDLSSESTVSRIRTEHFPLTLESARPSHTSQYLCASSETRRGPESSYNEQFFGPGTRLTVL.

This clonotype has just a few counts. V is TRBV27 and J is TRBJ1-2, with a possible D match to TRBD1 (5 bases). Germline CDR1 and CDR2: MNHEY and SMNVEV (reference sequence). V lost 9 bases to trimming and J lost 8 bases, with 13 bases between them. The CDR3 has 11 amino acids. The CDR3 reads CARTDKRGYTF. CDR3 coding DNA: TGTGCCAGGACAGACAAACGGGGCTACACCTTC.

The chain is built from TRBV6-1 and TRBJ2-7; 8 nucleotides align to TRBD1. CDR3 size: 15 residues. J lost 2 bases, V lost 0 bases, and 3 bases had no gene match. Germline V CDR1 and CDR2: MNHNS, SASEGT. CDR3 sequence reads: CASSEAMTGAYEQYF. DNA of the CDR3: TGTGCCAGCAGTGAAGCGATGACAGGGGCCTACGAGCAGTACTTC.

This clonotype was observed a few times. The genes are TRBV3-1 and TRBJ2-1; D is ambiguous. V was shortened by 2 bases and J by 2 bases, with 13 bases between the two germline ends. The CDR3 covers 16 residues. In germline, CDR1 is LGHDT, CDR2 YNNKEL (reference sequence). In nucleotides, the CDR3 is TGTGCCAGCAGCCAATTTGGGTCTAGGCCCTACAATGAGCAGTTCTTC. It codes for CASSQFGSRPYNEQFF.

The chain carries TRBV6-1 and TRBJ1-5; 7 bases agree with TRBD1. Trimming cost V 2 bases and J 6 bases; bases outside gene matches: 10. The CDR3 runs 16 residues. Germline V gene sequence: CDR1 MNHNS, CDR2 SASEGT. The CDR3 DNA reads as TGTGCCAGCAGTGAAATGGGGGCAGGGGGGTTTCAGCCCCAGCATTTT. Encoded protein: CASSEMGAGGFQPQHF.

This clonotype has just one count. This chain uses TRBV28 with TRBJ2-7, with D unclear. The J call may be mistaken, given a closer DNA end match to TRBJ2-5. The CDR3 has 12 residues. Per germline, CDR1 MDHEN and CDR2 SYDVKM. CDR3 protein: CASSPDKETQYF. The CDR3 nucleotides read TGTGCCAGCAGTCCGGATAAAGAGACCCAGTACTTC.

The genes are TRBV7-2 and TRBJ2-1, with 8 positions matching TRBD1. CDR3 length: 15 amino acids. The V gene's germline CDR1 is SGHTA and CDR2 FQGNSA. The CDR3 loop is CASGFGAGGRNEQFF. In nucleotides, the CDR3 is TGTGCAAGCGGGTTTGGGGCAGGGGGCCGCAATGAGCAGTTCTTC.

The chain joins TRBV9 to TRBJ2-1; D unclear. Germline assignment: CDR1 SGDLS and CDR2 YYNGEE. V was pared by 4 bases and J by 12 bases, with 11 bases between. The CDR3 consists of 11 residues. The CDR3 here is CASSMGDGQFF. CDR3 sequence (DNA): TGTGCCAGCAGCATGGGCGATGGGCAGTTCTTC. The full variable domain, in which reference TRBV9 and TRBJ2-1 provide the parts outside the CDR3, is DSGVTQTPKHLITATGQRVTLRCSPRSGDLSVYWYQQSLDQGLQFLIQYYNGEERAKGNILERFSAQQFPDLHSELNLSSLELGDSALYFCASSMGDGQFFGPGTRLTVL.

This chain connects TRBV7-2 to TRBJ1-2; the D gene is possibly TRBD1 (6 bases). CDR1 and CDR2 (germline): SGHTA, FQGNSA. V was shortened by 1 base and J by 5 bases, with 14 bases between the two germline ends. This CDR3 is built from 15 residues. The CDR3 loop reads CASSLEGQIPYGYTF. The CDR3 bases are TGTGCCAGCAGCTTAGAGGGACAAATACCTTATGGCTACACCTTC.

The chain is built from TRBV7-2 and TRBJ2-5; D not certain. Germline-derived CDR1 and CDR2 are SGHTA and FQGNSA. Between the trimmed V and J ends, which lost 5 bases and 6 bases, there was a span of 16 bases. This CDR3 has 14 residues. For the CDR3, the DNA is TGTGCCAGCAGCCCGACCGTGGCCCATAAGACCCAGTACTTC. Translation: CASSPTVAHKTQYF.

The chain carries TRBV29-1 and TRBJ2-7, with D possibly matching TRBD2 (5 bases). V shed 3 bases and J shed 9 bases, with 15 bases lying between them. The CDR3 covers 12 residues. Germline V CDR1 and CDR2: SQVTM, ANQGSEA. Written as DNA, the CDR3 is TGCAGCGTTGAGGGCGCGTACGAGGGGCAGTACTTC. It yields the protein CSVEGAYEGQYF.

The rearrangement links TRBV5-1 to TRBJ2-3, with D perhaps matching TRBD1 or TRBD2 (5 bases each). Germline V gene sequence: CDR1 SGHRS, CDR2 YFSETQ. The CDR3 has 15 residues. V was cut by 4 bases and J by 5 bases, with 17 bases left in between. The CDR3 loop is CASSATPARGDTQYF. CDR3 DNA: TGCGCCAGCAGCGCCACTCCAGCGAGGGGAGATACGCAGTATTTT.

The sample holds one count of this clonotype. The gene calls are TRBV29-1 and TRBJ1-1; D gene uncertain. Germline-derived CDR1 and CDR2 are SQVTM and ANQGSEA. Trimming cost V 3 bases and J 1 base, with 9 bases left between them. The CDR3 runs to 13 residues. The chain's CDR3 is CSVDPAGNTEAFF. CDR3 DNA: TGCAGCGTTGACCCCGCCGGGAACACTGAAGCTTTCTTT. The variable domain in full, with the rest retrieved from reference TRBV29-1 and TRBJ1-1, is SAVISQKPSRDICQRGTSLTIQCQVDSQVTMMFWYRQQPGQSLTLIATANQGSEATYESGFVIDKFPISRPNLTFSTLTVSNMSPEDSSIYLCSVDPAGNTEAFFGQGTRLTVV.

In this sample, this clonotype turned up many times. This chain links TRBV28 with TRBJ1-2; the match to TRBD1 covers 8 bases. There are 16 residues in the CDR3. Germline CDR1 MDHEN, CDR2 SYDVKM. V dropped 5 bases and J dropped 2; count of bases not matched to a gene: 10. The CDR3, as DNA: TGTGCCAGCAGTCTCGCGGGACAGGCCCAAAACTATGGCTACACCTTC. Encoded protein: CASSLAGQAQNYGYTF.

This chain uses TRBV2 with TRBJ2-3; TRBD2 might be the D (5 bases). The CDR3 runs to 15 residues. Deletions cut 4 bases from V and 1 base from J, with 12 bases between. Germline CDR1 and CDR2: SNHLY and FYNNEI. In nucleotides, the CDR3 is TGTGCCAGCAGTGGTCGAAGTAGCGGCACAGATACGCAGTATTTT. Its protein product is CASSGRSSGTDTQYF. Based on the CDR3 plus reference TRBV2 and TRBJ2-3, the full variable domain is EPEVTQTPSHQVTQMGQEVILRCVPISNHLYFYWYRQILGQKVEFLVSFYNNEISEKSEIFDDQFSVERPDGSNFTLKIRSTKLEDSAMYFCASSGRSSGTDTQYFGPGTRLTVL.

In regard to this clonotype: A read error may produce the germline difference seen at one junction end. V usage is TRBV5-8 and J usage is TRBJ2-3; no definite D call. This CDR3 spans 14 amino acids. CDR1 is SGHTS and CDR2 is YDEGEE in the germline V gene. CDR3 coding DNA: TGTGCCAGCACCTTAAAGGACGGCACAGATGCGCAGTATTTT. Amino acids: CASTLKDGTDAQYF.

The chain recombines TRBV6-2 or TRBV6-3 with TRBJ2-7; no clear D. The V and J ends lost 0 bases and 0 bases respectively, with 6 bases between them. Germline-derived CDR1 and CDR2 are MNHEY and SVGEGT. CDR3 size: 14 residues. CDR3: CASSYSQVSYEQYF. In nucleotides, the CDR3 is TGTGCCAGCAGTTACTCCCAGGTCTCCTACGAGCAGTACTTC.

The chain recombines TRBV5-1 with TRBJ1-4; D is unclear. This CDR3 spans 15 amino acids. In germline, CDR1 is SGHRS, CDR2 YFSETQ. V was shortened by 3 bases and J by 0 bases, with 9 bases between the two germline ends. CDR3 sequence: CASSSTVATNEKLFF. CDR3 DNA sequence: TGCGCCAGCAGCTCGACCGTCGCAACTAATGAAAAACTGTTTTTT.

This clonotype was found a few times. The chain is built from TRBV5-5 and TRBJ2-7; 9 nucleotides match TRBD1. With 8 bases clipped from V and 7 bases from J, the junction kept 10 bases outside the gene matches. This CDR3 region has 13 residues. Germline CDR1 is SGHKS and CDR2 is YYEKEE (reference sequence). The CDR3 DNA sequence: TGTGCCAGTGGCCGGGACAGGGTTGGGGAGCAGTACTTC. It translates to CASGRDRVGEQYF.